This T cell receptor (beta chain) emerged from a study of response to subunit inactivated influenza vaccine. Whole-study findings and limits: A suggestion made by the authors is that each seasonal influenza vaccination recruits few new T cells.

TCRdb used MiXCR to reprocess the RT-PCR reads, holding one entry per CDR3 protein. The sample consists of around 760,000 distinct CDR3 sequences, about 14% of them appearing once. The junction had 5 bases not matched to a gene; V was cut back by 3 bases and J by 5 bases. Germline V gene data show CDR1 as DFQATT and CDR2 as SNEGSKA (reference sequence). There are 14 residues in the CDR3. This clonotype was counted only a few times. What it binds is not known. The gene calls are TRBV20-1 and TRBJ2-2, with TRBD2 matching 8 bases. The receptor's source is a man in his fifties or sixties who received an inactivated influenza vaccine. This material consisted of PBMCs from blood, taken 14 to 15 days before vaccination. The CDR3 is CSASIASGTGELFF. The CDR3 DNA follows: TGCAGTGCTAGCATAGCTAGCGGGACCGGGGAGCTGTTTTTT.